A selection of T cell receptor beta chains follows, all from one sample in a study of T cell changes during pregnancy in multiple sclerosis. Profiling relied on immunoSEQ multiplex PCR, and the TCRdb table lists in-frame clones only, not all of them. The repertoire holds around 78,000 clones, with 90% to 95% as singletons. Sequencing was performed on peripheral blood, taken in the third trimester of pregnancy. The receptor source for this set is a female donor in good health, enrolled as a control in a pregnancy study. The CDR3 runs from the conserved cysteine through the conserved F or W. Each record gives: D gene, J gene, CDR3 length, clone size, V gene, CDR3 DNA, CDR3 protein. The D gene is left open where the match is weak. Expanded clones are given a class, and other clones once, few, many or no size at all.

TRBD2 | TRBJ2-1 | 15 | once | TRBV27 | TGTGCCAGCAGTTTATTACTAGCGGGAGGCGATGAGCAGTTCTTC | CASSLLLAGGDEQFF
. | TRBJ1-6 | 16 | . | TRBV28 | TGTGCCAGCAGCGGAGTTTTCGACGAAGACAGGAGGCGCCTCCACTTT | CASSGVFDEDRRRLHF
TRBD2 | TRBJ2-5 | 13 | . | TRBV2 | TGTGCCAGCAGACCTGGACTAGCGGAGACCCAGTACTTC | CASRPGLAETQYF
TRBD1 | TRBJ1-4 | 14 | . | TRBV19 | TGTGCCAGTAGTAAAAACAACAGGGGAGAAAAACTGTTTTTT | CASSKNNRGEKLFF
TRBD1 | TRBJ2-7 | 15 | . | TRBV6-1 | TGTGCCAGCAGTGAAGAAAGGACAGGTATCTACGAGCAGTACTTC | CASSEERTGIYEQYF
. | TRBJ1-6 | 12 | few | TRBV28 | TGTGCCAGCAACTTAAATAATTCACCCCTCCACTTT | CASNLNNSPLHF
. | TRBJ2-7 | 12 | . | TRBV7-8 | TGTGCCAGCAGCTTTAGCGTCAGGGAGCAGTACTTC | CASSFSVREQYF
TRBD1 | TRBJ1-2 | 16 | . | TRBV25-1 | TGTGCCAGCAGTGCCCTCGGGACAGGGGGGGACTATGGCTACACCTTC | CASSALGTGGDYGYTF
TRBD2 | TRBJ2-3 | 19 | . | TRBV19 | TGTGCCAGTAGAGGGGGACTAGCGGGAGGACATATTAGCACAGATACGCAGTATTTT | CASRGGLAGGHISTDTQYF
. | TRBJ1-2 | 14 | . | TRBV2 | TGTGCCAGCAAGGAGACAGCCCCTAACTATGGCTACACCTTC | CASKETAPNYGYTF
TRBD1 | TRBJ2-7 | 14 | . | TRBV27 | TGTGCCAGCAGTCTCTTAACAGGGGGATACGAGCAGTACTTC | CASSLLTGGYEQYF
TRBD1 | TRBJ1-1 | 15 | . | TRBV6-5 | TGTGCCAGCAGCCTCCGGGACAGGGTGAACACTGAAGCTTTCTTT | CASSLRDRVNTEAFF